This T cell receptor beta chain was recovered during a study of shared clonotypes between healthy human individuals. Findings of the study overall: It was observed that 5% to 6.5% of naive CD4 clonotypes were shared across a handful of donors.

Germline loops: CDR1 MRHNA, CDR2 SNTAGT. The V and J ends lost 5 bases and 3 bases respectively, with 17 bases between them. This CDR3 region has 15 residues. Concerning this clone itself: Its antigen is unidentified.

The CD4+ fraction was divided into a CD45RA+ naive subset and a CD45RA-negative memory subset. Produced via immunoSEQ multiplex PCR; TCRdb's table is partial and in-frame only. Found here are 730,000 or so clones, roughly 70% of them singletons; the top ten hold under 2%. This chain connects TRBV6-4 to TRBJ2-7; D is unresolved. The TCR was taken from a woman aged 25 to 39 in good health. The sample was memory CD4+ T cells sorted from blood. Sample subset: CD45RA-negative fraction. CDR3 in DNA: TGTGCCAGCAGTCCGACGGGCTTTCAAAACTACGAGCAGTACTTC. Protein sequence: CASSPTGFQNYEQYF.